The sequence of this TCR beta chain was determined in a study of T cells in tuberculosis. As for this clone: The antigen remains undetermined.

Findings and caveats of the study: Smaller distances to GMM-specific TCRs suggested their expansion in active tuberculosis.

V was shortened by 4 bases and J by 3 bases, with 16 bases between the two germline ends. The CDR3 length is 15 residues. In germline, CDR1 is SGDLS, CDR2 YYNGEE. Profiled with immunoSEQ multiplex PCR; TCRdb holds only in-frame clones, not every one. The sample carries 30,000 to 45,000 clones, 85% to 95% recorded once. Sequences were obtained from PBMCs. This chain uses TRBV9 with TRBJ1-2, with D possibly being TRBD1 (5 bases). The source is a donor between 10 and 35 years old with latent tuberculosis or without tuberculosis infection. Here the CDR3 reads CASSPRLGVDYGYTF. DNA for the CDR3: TGTGCCAGCAGCCCCCGTCTAGGGGTGGACTATGGCTACACCTTC.